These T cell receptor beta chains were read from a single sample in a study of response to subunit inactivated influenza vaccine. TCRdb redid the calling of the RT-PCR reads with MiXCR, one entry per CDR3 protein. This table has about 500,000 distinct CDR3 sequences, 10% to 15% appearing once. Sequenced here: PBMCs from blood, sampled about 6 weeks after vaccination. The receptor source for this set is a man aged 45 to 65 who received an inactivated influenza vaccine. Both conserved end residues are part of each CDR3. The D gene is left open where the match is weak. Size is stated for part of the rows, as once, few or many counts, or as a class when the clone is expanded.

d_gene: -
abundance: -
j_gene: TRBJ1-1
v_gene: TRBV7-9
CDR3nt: TGTGCCAGCAGCTTGGGGGAAACAGTGAACACTGAAGCTTTCTTT
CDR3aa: CASSLGETVNTEAFF

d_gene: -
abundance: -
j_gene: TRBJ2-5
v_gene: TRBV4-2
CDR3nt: TGTGCCAGCAGCCAAGATTCTGGCTATGGGACCCAGTACTTC
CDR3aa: CASSQDSGYGTQYF

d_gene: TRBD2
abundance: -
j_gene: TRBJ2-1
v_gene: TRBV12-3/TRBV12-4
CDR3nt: TGTGCCAGCAGTCGGACTAGCCCCTACAATGAGCAGTTCTTC
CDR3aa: CASSRTSPYNEQFF

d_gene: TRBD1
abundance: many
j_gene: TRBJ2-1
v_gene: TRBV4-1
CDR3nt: TGCGCCAGCAGCCAAGTATTTTCCGAGACAGGGACCTTGCAGTTCTTC
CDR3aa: CASSQVFSETGTLQFF

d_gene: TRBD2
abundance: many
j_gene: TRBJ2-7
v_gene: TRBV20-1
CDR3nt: TGCAGTGCTAGAGATCCAGGACTAGCTTATTCTCTTTACGAGCAGTACTTC
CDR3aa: CSARDPGLAYSLYEQYF

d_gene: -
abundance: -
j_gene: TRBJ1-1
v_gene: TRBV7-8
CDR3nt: TGTGCCAGCAGCACAGGACTTCTGAACACTGAAGCTTTCTTT
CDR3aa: CASSTGLLNTEAFF

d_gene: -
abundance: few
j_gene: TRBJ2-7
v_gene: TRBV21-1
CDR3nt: TGTGCCAGCAGCCAGGGACGGAGAGACTACGAGCAGTACTTC
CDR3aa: CASSQGRRDYEQYF

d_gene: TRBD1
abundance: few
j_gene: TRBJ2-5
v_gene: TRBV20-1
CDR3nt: TGCAGTGCTAGGGTCGGGACAGGGGACCAAGAGACCCAGTACTTC
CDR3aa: CSARVGTGDQETQYF

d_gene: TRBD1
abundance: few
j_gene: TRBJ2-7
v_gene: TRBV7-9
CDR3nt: TGTGCCAGCAGCTTTCTGGGCGCCGGACAGGGGAACGAGCAGTACTTC
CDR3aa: CASSFLGAGQGNEQYF

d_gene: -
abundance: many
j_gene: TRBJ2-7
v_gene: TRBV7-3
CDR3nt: TGTGCCAGCAGCTTATACGCAGGTAGCTCCTACGAGCAGTACTTC
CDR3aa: CASSLYAGSSYEQYF

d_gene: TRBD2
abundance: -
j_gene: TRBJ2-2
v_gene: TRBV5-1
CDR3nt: TGCGCCAGCAGCCCCCCTAGCGGGGGGGTCACCGGGGAGCTGTTTTTT
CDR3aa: CASSPPSGGVTGELFF

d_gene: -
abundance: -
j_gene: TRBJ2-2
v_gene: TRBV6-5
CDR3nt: TGTGCCAGCAGGAGGTACACCGGGGAGCTGTTTTTT
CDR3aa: CASRRYTGELFF

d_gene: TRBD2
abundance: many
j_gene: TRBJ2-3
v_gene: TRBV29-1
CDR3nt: TGCAGCGTTCAGACTAGCGGGCGGACGGATACGCAGTATTTT
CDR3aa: CSVQTSGRTDTQYF

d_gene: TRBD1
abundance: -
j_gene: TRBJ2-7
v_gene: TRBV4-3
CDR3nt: TGCGCCAGCAGCCAAGGCCCGCAGGGGGTTCACTCCTACGAGCAGTACTTC
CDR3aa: CASSQGPQGVHSYEQYF

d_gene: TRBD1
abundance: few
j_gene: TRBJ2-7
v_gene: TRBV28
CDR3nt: TGTGCCAGCAGAGGCTCGGACAGGGGAGGTTACGAGCAGTACTTC
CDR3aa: CASRGSDRGGYEQYF

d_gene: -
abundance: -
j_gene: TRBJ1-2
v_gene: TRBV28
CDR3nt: TGTGCCAGCAGTTTTCGACCGGGCCCGGGCTATGGCTACACCTTC
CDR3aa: CASSFRPGPGYGYTF

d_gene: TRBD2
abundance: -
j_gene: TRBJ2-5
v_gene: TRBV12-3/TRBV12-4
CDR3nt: TGTGCCAGCAGCACCCGGAGCGGGGGCCCCCCAGAGACCCAGTACTTC
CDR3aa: CASSTRSGGPPETQYF

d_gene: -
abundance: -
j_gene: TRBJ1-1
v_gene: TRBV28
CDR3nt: TGTGCCAGCAGTCCCGTAAGGGGTACTGAAGCTTTCTTT
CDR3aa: CASSPVRGTEAFF

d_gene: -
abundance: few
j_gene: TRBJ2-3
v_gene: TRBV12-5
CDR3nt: TGTGCTAGTGGTTTGGCCCAGTTGAGGAATAGCGCTAGCACAGATACGCAGTATTTT
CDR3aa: CASGLAQLRNSASTDTQYF

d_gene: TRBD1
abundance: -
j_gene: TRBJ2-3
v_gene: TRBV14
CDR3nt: TGTGCCAGCAGCCGGGACAGGACAACAGATACGCAGTATTTT
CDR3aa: CASSRDRTTDTQYF

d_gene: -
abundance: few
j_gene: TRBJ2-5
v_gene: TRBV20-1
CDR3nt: TGCAGTGCTAGAGATTTCAAGAGTGTACAAGAGACCCAGTACTTC
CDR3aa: CSARDFKSVQETQYF

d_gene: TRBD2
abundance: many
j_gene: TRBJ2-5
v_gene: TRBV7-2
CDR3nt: TGTGCCAGCAGCCCCGGTCAAGCGGGATTTGGGGGAGAGACCCAGTACTTC
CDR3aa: CASSPGQAGFGGETQYF

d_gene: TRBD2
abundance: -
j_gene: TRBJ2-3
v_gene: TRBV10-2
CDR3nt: TGCGCCAGCAGGGACGGACCAGCGGGGGGGGCAGATACGCAGTATTTT
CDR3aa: CASRDGPAGGADTQYF

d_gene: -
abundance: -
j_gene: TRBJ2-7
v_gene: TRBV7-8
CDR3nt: TGTGCCAGCAGCCCCGGACAGCAATACGAGCAGTACTTC
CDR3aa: CASSPGQQYEQYF

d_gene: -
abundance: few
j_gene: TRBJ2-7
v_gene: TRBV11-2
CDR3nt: TGTGCCAGCAGCTTAAGAGCAGGGTACGAGCAGTACTTC
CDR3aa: CASSLRAGYEQYF

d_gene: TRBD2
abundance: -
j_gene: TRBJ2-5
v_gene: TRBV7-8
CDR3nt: TGTGCCAGCAGCCCACTAGCGGGGGTAGGGACCCAGTACTTC
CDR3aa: CASSPLAGVGTQYF

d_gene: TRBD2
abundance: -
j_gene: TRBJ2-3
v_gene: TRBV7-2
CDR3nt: TGTGCCAGCAGAGAAAAGCGGGGGGTCAGCACAGATACGCAGTATTTT
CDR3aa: CASREKRGVSTDTQYF

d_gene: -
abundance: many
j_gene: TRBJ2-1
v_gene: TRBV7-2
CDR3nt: TGTGCCAGCAGCTTGCGCGGGGGCCACAATGAGCAGTTCTTC
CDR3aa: CASSLRGGHNEQFF

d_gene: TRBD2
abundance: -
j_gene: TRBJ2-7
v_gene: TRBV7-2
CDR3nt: TGTGCCAGCAGCTCTAGACTAGCGGGTAACCCCTACGAGCAGTACTTC
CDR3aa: CASSSRLAGNPYEQYF

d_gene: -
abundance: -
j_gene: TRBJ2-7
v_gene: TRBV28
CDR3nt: TGTGCCACACGGGGTCAGTCCTACGAGCAGTACTTC
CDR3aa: CATRGQSYEQYF

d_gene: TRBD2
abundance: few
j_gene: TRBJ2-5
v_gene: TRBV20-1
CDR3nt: TGCAGTGCTAGAGGACTAGCGGGGGGACACCAAGAGACCCAGTACTTC
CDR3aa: CSARGLAGGHQETQYF

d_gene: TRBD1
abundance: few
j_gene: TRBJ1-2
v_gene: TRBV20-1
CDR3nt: TGCAGTGTTAAACCCGGGACAGGGACTAACTATGGCTACACCTTC
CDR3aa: CSVKPGTGTNYGYTF

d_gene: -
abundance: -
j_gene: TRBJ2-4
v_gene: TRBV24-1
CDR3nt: TGTGCCACCAGTGATGGGAGGGGGACCAAAAACATTCAGTACTTC
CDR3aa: CATSDGRGTKNIQYF

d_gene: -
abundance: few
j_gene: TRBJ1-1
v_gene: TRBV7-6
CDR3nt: TGTGCCAGCAGCTCTCTCCGGGTCTTTAAAGAGGCTTTCTTT
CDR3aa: CASSSLRVFKEAFF

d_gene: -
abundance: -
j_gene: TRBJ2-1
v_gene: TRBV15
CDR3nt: TGTGCCACCAGCAGAGATATCGGCGGGGCAGGGGGGAATGAGCAGTTCTTC
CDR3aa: CATSRDIGGAGGNEQFF

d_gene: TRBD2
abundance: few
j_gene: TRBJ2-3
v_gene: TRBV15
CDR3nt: TGTGCCACCAGCAGAGCCGGGGGGTCCACAGATACGCAGTATTTT
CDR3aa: CATSRAGGSTDTQYF

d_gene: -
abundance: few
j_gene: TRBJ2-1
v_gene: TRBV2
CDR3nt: TGTGCCAGGAGGCGTGACAGCTCCTACAATGAGCAGTTCTTC
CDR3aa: CARRRDSSYNEQFF

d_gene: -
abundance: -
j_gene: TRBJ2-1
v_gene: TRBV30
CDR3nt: TGTGCCTGGAGTGTACCCCCCTGGCGGATGGGGTTCTTC
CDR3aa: CAWSVPPWRMGFF

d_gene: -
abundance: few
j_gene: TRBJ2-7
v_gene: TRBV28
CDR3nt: TGTGCCAGCAGTTCACCGGCGCACTACGAGCAGTACTTC
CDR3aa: CASSSPAHYEQYF

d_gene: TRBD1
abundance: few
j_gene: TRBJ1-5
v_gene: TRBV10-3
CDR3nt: TGTGCCATCAGTGAGTCGGGGGACAGTAGGCAGCCCCAGCATTTT
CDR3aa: CAISESGDSRQPQHF

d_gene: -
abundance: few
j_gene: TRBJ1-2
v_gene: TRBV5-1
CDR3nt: TGCGCCAGCAGCTACAAACAGGGAAGGGATGGCTACACCTTC
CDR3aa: CASSYKQGRDGYTF

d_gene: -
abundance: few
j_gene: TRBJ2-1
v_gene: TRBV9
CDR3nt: TGTGCCAGCAGCGTAGGCCTGGCGTCGGGGTCCTACAATGAGCAGTTCTTC
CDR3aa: CASSVGLASGSYNEQFF

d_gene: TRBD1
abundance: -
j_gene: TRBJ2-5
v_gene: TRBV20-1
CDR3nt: TGCAGTGCTGAGAGACAGGGGGCAGAGACCCAGTACTTC
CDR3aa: CSAERQGAETQYF

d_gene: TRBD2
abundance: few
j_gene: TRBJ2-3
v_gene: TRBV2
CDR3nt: TGTGCCAGCAGTGTAGCGGGAGGGCGTCTAGATACGCAGTATTTT
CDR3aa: CASSVAGGRLDTQYF

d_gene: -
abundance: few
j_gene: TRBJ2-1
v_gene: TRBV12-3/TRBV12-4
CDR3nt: TGTGCCAGCAGTACCCGGGAAAAAAGGCGGTTCTTC
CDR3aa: CASSTREKRRFF

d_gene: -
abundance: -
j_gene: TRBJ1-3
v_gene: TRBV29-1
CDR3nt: TGCAGCGTGGCACATATAAAGGGGTCTGGAAACACCATATATTTT
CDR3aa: CSVAHIKGSGNTIYF

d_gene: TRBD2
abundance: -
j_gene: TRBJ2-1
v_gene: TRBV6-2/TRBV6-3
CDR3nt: TGTGCCAGCAGTTACTCGGTTAGCGGGGGGGCTCTGAACTACAATGAGCAGTTCTTC
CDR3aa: CASSYSVSGGALNYNEQFF

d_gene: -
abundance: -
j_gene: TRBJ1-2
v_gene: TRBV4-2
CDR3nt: TGTGCCAGCAGCCGTATCCAGGACACCACGCTACCTAACTATGGCTACACCTTC
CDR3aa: CASSRIQDTTLPNYGYTF

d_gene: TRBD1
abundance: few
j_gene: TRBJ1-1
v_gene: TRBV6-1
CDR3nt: TGTGCCAGCAGTCGATCGGGACAGGACCTCACTGAAGCTTTCTTT
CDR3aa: CASSRSGQDLTEAFF

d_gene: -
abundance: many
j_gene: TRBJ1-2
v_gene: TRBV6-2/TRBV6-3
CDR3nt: TGTGCCAGCAGCAAGGGGTCGTGGTATGGCTACACCTTC
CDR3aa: CASSKGSWYGYTF

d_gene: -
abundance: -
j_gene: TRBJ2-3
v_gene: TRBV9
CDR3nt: TGTGCCAGCCCTGTTTGGGGGACTAGCACAGATACGCAGTATTTT
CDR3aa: CASPVWGTSTDTQYF